This entry describes one T cell receptor (beta chain). Germline V gives CDR1 MGHRA, CDR2 YSYEKL. V gave up 3 bases and J gave up 5 bases; unmatched junction bases: 7. The CDR3 is 15 amino acids. The data belong to a study of blood T cell repertoires in COVID-19. How the authors handled the data: Nucleated cell counts were estimated from reference gene primer amplification. The assay was immunoSEQ multiplex PCR, and TCRdb's table has in-frame clones only and misses some. The D gene and trimming were derived from the DNA, and the V and J assignments and clone size from that table. The data show hundreds of thousands of clones, around 90% seen once.

This receptor was obtained from a woman in her late teens or twenties who had recovered from COVID-19. Sequenced sample: PBMCs or T cells enriched from blood (not recorded which). V is TRBV4-1 and J is TRBJ1-5, with 7 bases aligning to TRBD1. The CDR3 is CASSQDRDSYQPQHF. CDR3 nucleotide sequence: TGCGCCAGCAGCCAGGACCGGGACAGTTATCAGCCCCAGCATTTT.